These 25 T cell receptor beta chains were sequenced from one sample in a study of neurological immune-mediated disorders. TCRdb reprocessed the 5' RACE reads with MiXCR, giving one entry per CDR3 protein. The sample has roughly 30,000 distinct CDR3 sequences, under 30% seen once. Sequences were obtained from CD4+ T cells from blood. The origin of the receptors is a man aged 45 to 65 with HTLV-1-associated myelopathy (HAM/TSP).

This clonotype was recorded at least ten times. The rearrangement joins TRBV18 to TRBJ1-2; D gene uncertain. V was clipped by 2 bases and J by 1 base, with 20 bases between them. The CDR3 is made up of 18 amino acids. Per the germline V gene, CDR1 is KGHSH and CDR2 is LQKENI. CDR3 loop: CASSPGAQPIFLNYGYTF. Written as DNA, the CDR3 is TGTGCCAGCTCACCAGGTGCACAACCCATTTTTCTTAACTATGGCTACACCTTC.

This clonotype has at least ten counts. The chain has TRBV7-9 and TRBJ2-3; D might be TRBD1 (6 bases). Deletions cut 3 bases from V and 2 bases from J, with 9 bases between. The CDR3 extends over 14 amino acids. The V gene's germline CDR1 is SEHNR and CDR2 FQNEAQ (reference sequence). The CDR3 protein is CASSFGQLTDTQYF. CDR3 nucleotide sequence: TGTGCCAGCAGCTTCGGACAGCTCACAGATACGCAGTATTTT.

The V and J genes are TRBV20-1 and TRBJ2-5; 12 bases fit TRBD2. V was clipped by 0 bases and J by 3 bases; unmatched bases: 2. Germline loops: CDR1 DFQATT, CDR2 SNEGSKA (reference sequence). This CDR3 is 15 amino acids long. The CDR3 region is CSARDRTSGKETQYF. CDR3 DNA: TGCAGTGCTAGAGACCGGACTAGCGGGAAAGAGACCCAGTACTTC.

This clonotype was observed many times. V gene TRBV20-1 combines with J gene TRBJ2-3; no clear D gene. Germline loops: CDR1 DFQATT, CDR2 SNEGSKA (reference sequence). V was pared by 0 bases and J by 1 base, with 11 bases between. The CDR3 runs to 15 residues. CDR3 coding DNA: TGCAGTGCTAGAGACACAGCCCCCGGCACAGATACGCAGTATTTT. Translated: CSARDTAPGTDTQYF.

This clonotype was recorded at least ten times. The V gene is TRBV24-1, the J gene TRBJ2-3; 9 bases match TRBD1. Unmatched junction bases numbered 10, after V lost 2 bases and J lost 11 bases. CDR1 and CDR2 (germline): KGHDR, SFDVKD. This CDR3 has 15 residues. The CDR3 bases are TGTGCCACCAGTGATTCCCGAACAGGGGGCGATGTGCAGTATTTT. This sequence encodes CATSDSRTGGDVQYF.

This clonotype was recorded many times. The gene calls are TRBV20-1 and TRBJ1-4; D not certain. CDR3 length equals 12 residues. The V and J ends lost 1 base and 3 bases respectively, with 3 bases between them. The germline V gene has CDR1 DFQATT and CDR2 SNEGSKA (reference sequence). CDR3 sequence (DNA): TGCAGTGCTAGAGGGTCTAATGAAAAACTGTTTTTT. Amino acids: CSARGSNEKLFF.

This clonotype was recorded many times. V usage is TRBV12-3 or TRBV12-4 and J usage is TRBJ2-3; possibly TRBD2 for D (6 bases). The V end lost 6 bases, the J end lost 8 bases, and 21 bases lay between the germline ends. The CDR3 sequence is 15 residues long. CDR3 sequence (DNA): TGTGCCAGCAGCCTAAACCCCATAGGCGGGGCTACGCAGTATTTT. Translated, it gives CASSLNPIGGATQYF.

This clonotype was found many times. The chain uses TRBV12-3 or TRBV12-4 and TRBJ1-2, with 12 bases matching TRBD1. V trimming: 7 bases; J trimming: 6 bases; junction bases outside the gene matches: 9. This CDR3 has 15 amino acids. This CDR3 reads CASTFGGQGANGYTF. The CDR3 nucleotides read TGTGCCAGCACCTTCGGGGGACAGGGGGCAAATGGCTACACCTTC.

The table lists this clonotype with a count of one. The chain carries TRBV20-1 and TRBJ1-5, with 7 bases lining up with TRBD1. CDR3 length equals 14 residues. The V segment lost 5 bases and the J segment 3 bases; nucleotides outside the gene matches: 7. Per the germline V gene, CDR1 is DFQATT and CDR2 is SNEGSKA (reference sequence). CDR3 DNA: TGCAGTGCTGTCCCCGGGACAGCCAATCAGCCCCAGCATTTT. It is translated as CSAVPGTANQPQHF.

This clonotype was seen ten or more times. This chain connects TRBV6-5 to TRBJ2-3; tentatively, D is TRBD2 (5 bases). Germline V CDR1 and CDR2: MNHEY, SVGAGI. V dropped 5 bases and J dropped 2 bases, with 14 bases sitting between them. The CDR3 sequence is 15 residues long. The CDR3 DNA reads TGTGCCAGCAGTACAAACCGGGATATCACAGATACGCAGTATTTT. The encoded protein is CASSTNRDITDTQYF.

This clonotype was observed at least ten times. The CDR3 here is CASSLIEYKGTGELFF. CDR3 DNA sequence: TGCGCCAGCAGCTTGATAGAGTACAAAGGCACCGGGGAGCTGTTTTTT. The chain recombines TRBV5-1 with TRBJ2-2; D remains ambiguous. The germline CDR1 and CDR2 sequences are SGHRS and YFSETQ. The CDR3 extends over 16 amino acids. V was trimmed by 1 base and J by 4 bases, leaving 14 bases between them.

This clonotype has ten or more counts. This chain connects TRBV5-1 to TRBJ2-3; no definite D call. Trimming took 1 base from V and 6 from J, leaving 9 bases between them. CDR3 length: 13 residues. Germline loops: CDR1 SGHRS, CDR2 YFSETQ. In nucleotides, the CDR3 is TGCGCCAGCAGCTTGACCGTGGGGGATACGCAGTATTTT. Protein: CASSLTVGDTQYF.

The chain couples TRBV4-2 to TRBJ1-1, with TRBD1 identical over 7 bases. The germline V gene encodes CDR1 LGHNA and CDR2 YNFKEQ. V lost 4 bases and J lost 0; bases outside the gene matches: 5. The CDR3 totals 15 residues. In nucleotides, the CDR3 is TGTGCCAGCAGCCGAAGGGGGCTTATGAACACTGAAGCTTTCTTT. Translated, it gives CASSRRGLMNTEAFF.

This clonotype has at least ten counts. The chain is built from TRBV4-1 and TRBJ2-3; D unclear. CDR1 is MGHRA, CDR2 YSYEKL, per germline. Trimming stripped 0 bases from V and 2 bases from J, with 15 bases between. The CDR3 loop spans 17 amino acids. DNA for the CDR3: TGCGCCAGCAGCCAAGATCAGGCCGCCGGCCCCACAGATACGCAGTATTTT. Residues: CASSQDQAAGPTDTQYF.

This clonotype was detected many times. The rearrangement joins TRBV25-1 to TRBJ1-4; 7 nucleotides align to TRBD1. This CDR3 has 16 residues. In germline, CDR1 is MGHDK, CDR2 SYGVNS. The V and J ends lost 2 bases and 5 bases, in that order; junction bases with no gene match: 8. The CDR3 nucleotides are TGTGCCAGCAGTGAAGGGTCGGGACAGCAGAATGAAAAACTGTTTTTT. This encodes CASSEGSGQQNEKLFF. Filled out from reference TRBV25-1 and TRBJ1-4, the complete variable domain reads EADIYQTPRYLVIGTGKKITLECSQTMGHDKMYWYQQDPGMELHLIHYSYGVNSTEKGDLSSESTVSRIRTEHFPLTLESARPSHTSQYLCASSEGSGQQNEKLFFGSGTQLSVL.

This clonotype was observed many times. The CDR3 bases are TGTGCCACCCGTGGGGGAGGGGGTGTTCAGCCCCAGCATTTT. It is translated as CATRGGGGVQPQHF. The chain uses TRBV10-3 and TRBJ1-5, with D possibly TRBD1 on 6 matching bases. Between the trimmed V and J ends, which lost 10 bases and 6 bases, there was a span of 19 bases. This CDR3 is built from 14 residues. Germline V gene sequence: CDR1 ENHRY, CDR2 SYGVKD.

In its sample, this clonotype was seen many times. The chain is built from TRBV10-3 and TRBJ2-7; D gene unclear. The V end lost 6 bases, the J end lost 4 bases, and 10 bases lay between the germline ends. The germline V gene encodes CDR1 ENHRY and CDR2 SYGVKD. The CDR3 contains 12 residues. Here the CDR3 reads CAISPSRYEQYF. The CDR3 nucleotides read TGTGCCATCAGCCCGAGTCGTTACGAGCAGTACTTC.

This chain joins TRBV20-1 and TRBJ2-1; perhaps TRBD2 as D (6 bases). CDR3 length equals 13 residues. Trimming took 1 base from V and 4 from J, leaving 8 bases between them. Germline-derived CDR1 and CDR2 are DFQATT and SNEGSKA (reference sequence). This chain's CDR3 is CSARAGTYNEQFF. CDR3 nucleotide sequence: TGCAGTGCTAGAGCGGGGACTTACAATGAGCAGTTCTTC.

The V and J genes are TRBV5-1 and TRBJ2-7; 8 positions agree with TRBD1. Germline-derived CDR1 and CDR2 are SGHRS and YFSETQ. The CDR3 is 14 amino acids. The V segment lost 2 bases and the J segment 1 base; nucleotides outside the gene matches: 2. Here the CDR3 reads CASSFGQGSYEQYF. Written as DNA, the CDR3 is TGCGCCAGCAGCTTTGGACAGGGTTCCTACGAGCAGTACTTC.

At least ten counts were recorded for this clonotype. The V gene is TRBV27, the J gene TRBJ1-2; D gene uncertain. Germline V lookup: CDR1 MNHEY, CDR2 SMNVEV (reference sequence). CDR3 size: 16 residues. Trimming removed 5 bases at V and 0 bases at J, with 16 bases between. The CDR3 loop is CASSPGGEASNYGYTF. Written as DNA, the CDR3 is TGTGCCAGCAGTCCGGGTGGCGAGGCCTCTAACTATGGCTACACCTTC.

This clonotype has just a few counts. The CDR3 here is CASSLAASGSAEQYF. The CDR3 bases are TGCGCCAGCAGCCTGGCTGCTAGCGGGAGCGCGGAGCAGTACTTC. This chain uses TRBV5-1 with TRBJ2-7, with 10 bases identical to TRBD2. Germline V lookup: CDR1 SGHRS, CDR2 YFSETQ. CDR3 length: 15 residues. V gave up 4 bases and J gave up 7 bases; unmatched junction bases: 11.

This clonotype came up many times. This rearrangement joins TRBV5-4 to TRBJ1-2; no definite D call. V lost 2 bases and J lost 3, with 11 bases in between. The germline CDR1 and CDR2 sequences are SGHNT and YYREEE (reference sequence). This CDR3 spans 14 amino acids. In nucleotides, the CDR3 is TGTGCCAGCAGCTTACGGGGAGTTTACTATGGCTACACCTTC. Translation: CASSLRGVYYGYTF. The full variable domain, in which reference TRBV5-4 and TRBJ1-2 provide the parts outside the CDR3, is ETGVTQSPTHLIKTRGQQVTLRCSSQSGHNTVSWYQQALGQGPQFIFQYYREEENGRGNFPPRFSGLQFPNYSSELNVNALELDDSALYLCASSLRGVYYGYTFGSGTRLTVV.

The chain has TRBV4-2 and TRBJ2-3; the D is unclear. CDR3 length equals 12 residues. Germline V gene lookup returns CDR1 LGHNA and CDR2 YNFKEQ. With 2 bases removed from V and 9 bases from J, the gap between germline ends came to 9 bases. Here the CDR3 reads CASSQTPQTQYF. CDR3 nucleotide sequence: TGTGCCAGCAGCCAAACACCTCAGACGCAGTATTTT.

The genes are TRBV5-1 and TRBJ2-7, with 8 bases that match TRBD2. The CDR3 runs 15 residues. In germline, CDR1 is SGHRS, CDR2 YFSETQ. J was trimmed by 1 base and V by 4 bases; bases with no gene match: 7. CDR3 nucleotides: TGCGCCAGCAGCACTATTTTAGCGGGATCCTACGAGCAGTACTTC. This encodes CASSTILAGSYEQYF.

As concerns this clonotype: An end of the junction does not agree with germline; a read error may underlie this. The V call is TRBV7-2, the J call TRBJ2-5, with D unresolved. The CDR3 is 16 residues long. Germline V gene data show CDR1 as SGHTA and CDR2 as FQGNSA. The CDR3 is CANSLDPPGIGETQYF. In DNA form, the CDR3 reads TGTGCCAACAGCTTAGATCCACCAGGCATTGGAGAGACCCAGTACTTC. Combining the CDR3 with reference TRBV7-2 and TRBJ2-5 gives the whole variable domain GAGVSQSPSNKVTEKGKDVELRCDPISGHTALYWYRQSLGQGLEFLIYFQGNSAPDKSGLPSDRFSAERTGGSVSTLTIQRTQQEDSAVYLCANSLDPPGIGETQYFGPGTRLLVL.